The rows below give T cell receptor beta chains drawn from one sample of a study of blood T cell repertoires in COVID-19. Only in-frame clones appear in the TCRdb table, and some are missing; sequencing was by immunoSEQ multiplex PCR. The repertoire includes under 90,000 clones, 90% to 95% of them detected once, and more than 5.5% sits in the top ten. Sequencing was done on a sample of peripheral blood. The receptor source for this set is a middle-aged man with COVID-19, enrolled during active disease. Both conserved end residues are trimmed from each CDR3. The D gene is left open where the match is weak.

V,J,D,CDR3
TRBV9,TRBJ2-5,TRBD2,ASSPQLAGVGETQY
TRBV7-9,TRBJ1-1,NA,AVKKGVTNTEAF
TRBV7-3,TRBJ2-2,NA,ASSFPLGTLNTGELF
TRBV10-2,TRBJ2-3,TRBD2,ASSEVLAGTHTQY
TRBV3-1/TRBV3-2,TRBJ2-7,NA,ASSQLRTGEQY
TRBV21-1,TRBJ2-6,NA,ASSKALRLGQLIPSGANVLT
TRBV7-2,TRBJ1-1,NA,ASSLMEEGGAF
TRBV5-1,TRBJ2-7,TRBD2,ASSLGGAGDYEQY
TRBV10-2,TRBJ1-3,NA,ASRGRTDSGNTIY
TRBV24-1,TRBJ1-2,NA,ATSERRGRGDYGYT
TRBV28,TRBJ2-7,NA,ASSQLEGMGEQY
TRBV12-3/TRBV12-4,TRBJ1-1,TRBD1,ASSLTGGAF
TRBV5-4,TRBJ2-1,TRBD2,ASSLGTSGGYNEQF
TRBV5-1,TRBJ2-7,TRBD1,ASSLRDSGNYEQY
TRBV7-9,TRBJ1-2,TRBD1,ASSLVSGGNYGYT
TRBV11-2,TRBJ2-1,NA,ASSLDRGHEQF
TRBV2,TRBJ1-6,NA,ASRPRGGNNNSPLH
TRBV10-2,TRBJ1-6,NA,ASSGEGGSPLH
TRBV2,TRBJ2-1,NA,ASSYVRLQF
TRBV5-1,TRBJ1-1,NA,ASSLARGSEAF